This is a list of T cell receptor beta chains from one sample in a study of cytomegalovirus exposure and HLA in healthy donors. Using immunoSEQ multiplex PCR, the repertoire was profiled, and TCRdb retains in-frame clones only, with some absent. This sample has 300,000 to 400,000 clones; roughly 86% occur once, and the top ten carry 0.9% to 1%. The sample consisted of PBMCs. The receptor set was obtained from a man aged 30-40 years in good health and CMV-seronegative. Each CDR3 is given with its conserved first and last residue. A D gene is named only where the DNA matches it firmly. Clone size is given for some rows only: seen once, a few or many times, or a class if the clone is expanded.

abundance: NA; len: 15; j_gene: TRBJ1-5; d_gene: TRBD1; v_gene: TRBV5-1; CDR3aa: CASSAGTEPNQPQHF; CDR3nt: TGCGCCAGCAGCGCGGGGACAGAGCCCAATCAGCCCCAGCATTTT
abundance: NA; len: 16; j_gene: TRBJ2-7; d_gene: TRBD1; v_gene: TRBV18; CDR3aa: CASSPSPRDRGDGQYF; CDR3nt: TGTGCCAGCTCACCAAGTCCCCGGGACAGGGGGGACGGGCAGTACTTC
abundance: NA; len: 17; j_gene: TRBJ2-6; d_gene: NA; v_gene: TRBV19; CDR3aa: CASSIAGGYSGANVLTF; CDR3nt: TGTGCCAGTAGTATCGCAGGGGGGTACTCTGGGGCCAACGTCCTGACTTTC
abundance: NA; len: 17; j_gene: TRBJ2-2; d_gene: NA; v_gene: TRBV19; CDR3aa: CASSIVSYQGSTGELFF; CDR3nt: TGTGCCAGTAGTATAGTCTCCTATCAGGGGAGCACCGGGGAGCTGTTTTTT
abundance: NA; len: 16; j_gene: TRBJ1-3; d_gene: TRBD1; v_gene: TRBV7-2; CDR3aa: CASSLGPDRVRNTIYF; CDR3nt: TGTGCCAGCAGCTTAGGCCCTGACAGGGTTCGGAACACCATATATTTT
abundance: few; len: 13; j_gene: TRBJ1-3; d_gene: NA; v_gene: TRBV19; CDR3aa: CASSLQSGNTIYF; CDR3nt: TGTGCCAGTAGTTTACAGTCTGGAAACACCATATATTTT
abundance: NA; len: 15; j_gene: TRBJ2-7; d_gene: TRBD1; v_gene: TRBV28; CDR3aa: CASRSPGTGGREQYF; CDR3nt: TGTGCCAGCAGGAGCCCCGGGACAGGAGGGCGAGAGCAGTACTTC
abundance: NA; len: 14; j_gene: TRBJ1-1; d_gene: NA; v_gene: TRBV7-9; CDR3aa: CASSLGGAGTEAFF; CDR3nt: TGTGCCAGCAGCTTAGGCGGGGCTGGAACTGAAGCTTTCTTT
abundance: NA; len: 16; j_gene: TRBJ1-1; d_gene: TRBD1; v_gene: TRBV7-9; CDR3aa: CASSLVSGTEGTEAFF; CDR3nt: TGTGCCAGCAGCTTAGTTTCGGGGACAGAGGGCACTGAAGCTTTCTTT
abundance: once; len: 16; j_gene: TRBJ2-1; d_gene: TRBD1; v_gene: TRBV13; CDR3aa: CASSLSGGTHHNEQFF; CDR3nt: TGTGCCAGCAGCTTATCAGGGGGCACGCATCACAATGAGCAGTTCTTC
abundance: NA; len: 15; j_gene: TRBJ1-5; d_gene: NA; v_gene: TRBV6-6; CDR3aa: CASSNQNLSNQPQHF; CDR3nt: TGTGCCAGCAGTAATCAGAATCTTAGCAATCAGCCCCAGCATTTT
abundance: NA; len: 14; j_gene: TRBJ2-7; d_gene: TRBD1; v_gene: TRBV5-6; CDR3aa: CASSGTDLFYEQYF; CDR3nt: TGTGCCAGCAGCGGGACAGACCTTTTTTACGAGCAGTACTTC
abundance: NA; len: 12; j_gene: TRBJ2-7; d_gene: NA; v_gene: TRBV5-1; CDR3aa: CASSLRKGEQYF; CDR3nt: TGCGCCAGCAGCTTGAGGAAGGGGGAGCAGTACTTC
abundance: few; len: 14; j_gene: TRBJ1-2; d_gene: NA; v_gene: TRBV6-1; CDR3aa: CASSLAAETMDYTF; CDR3nt: TGTGCCAGCAGCCTGGCGGCTGAGACTATGGACTACACCTTC
abundance: NA; len: 13; j_gene: TRBJ1-3; d_gene: TRBD1; v_gene: TRBV2; CDR3aa: CASSPQGGNTIYF; CDR3nt: TGTGCCAGCAGTCCACAGGGGGGTAACACCATATATTTT
abundance: NA; len: 14; j_gene: TRBJ1-1; d_gene: NA; v_gene: TRBV6-6; CDR3aa: CASSLSVGGHEAFF; CDR3nt: TGTGCCAGCAGTCTCTCTGTGGGTGGGCATGAAGCTTTCTTT
abundance: NA; len: 17; j_gene: TRBJ2-2; d_gene: TRBD1; v_gene: TRBV5-8; CDR3aa: CASSYPGDRVRTGELFF; CDR3nt: TGTGCCAGCAGCTACCCCGGGGACAGGGTGAGGACCGGGGAGCTGTTTTTT
abundance: NA; len: 11; j_gene: TRBJ1-2; d_gene: NA; v_gene: TRBV6-5; CDR3aa: CASSSIPGYTF; CDR3nt: TGTGCCAGCAGTAGCATCCCTGGCTACACCTTC
abundance: NA; len: 14; j_gene: TRBJ2-2; d_gene: NA; v_gene: TRBV30; CDR3aa: CAWNGGRWTGELFF; CDR3nt: TGTGCCTGGAACGGGGGGCGATGGACCGGGGAGCTGTTTTTT
abundance: once; len: 13; j_gene: TRBJ2-7; d_gene: TRBD1; v_gene: TRBV19; CDR3aa: CASSATGLYEQYF; CDR3nt: TGTGCCAGTAGTGCGACAGGGTTGTACGAGCAGTACTTC
abundance: NA; len: 15; j_gene: TRBJ2-2; d_gene: TRBD1; v_gene: TRBV29-1; CDR3aa: CSVEPTGVRTGELFF; CDR3nt: TGCAGCGTAGAACCGACAGGGGTTAGGACCGGGGAGCTGTTTTTT
abundance: NA; len: 13; j_gene: TRBJ1-6; d_gene: NA; v_gene: TRBV19; CDR3aa: CASSIQVDSPLHF; CDR3nt: TGTGCCAGTAGTATACAGGTTGATTCACCCCTCCACTTT
abundance: NA; len: 14; j_gene: TRBJ2-7; d_gene: TRBD1; v_gene: TRBV2; CDR3aa: CASNRDRSSYEQYF; CDR3nt: TGTGCCAGCAACCGGGACAGAAGCTCCTACGAGCAGTACTTC
abundance: few; len: 15; j_gene: TRBJ2-1; d_gene: TRBD2; v_gene: TRBV6-1; CDR3aa: CASSALAGANNEQFF; CDR3nt: TGTGCCAGCAGTGCCCTAGCGGGGGCCAACAATGAGCAGTTCTTC
abundance: NA; len: 15; j_gene: TRBJ1-1; d_gene: NA; v_gene: TRBV6-6; CDR3aa: CASSYIRQGSTEAFF; CDR3nt: TGTGCCAGCAGTTACATACGGCAGGGAAGCACTGAAGCTTTCTTT
abundance: NA; len: 16; j_gene: TRBJ2-3; d_gene: TRBD2; v_gene: TRBV12-5; CDR3aa: CASGITGTSGGDTQYF; CDR3nt: TGTGCTAGTGGTATAACAGGGACTAGCGGGGGGGATACGCAGTATTTT
abundance: NA; len: 13; j_gene: TRBJ2-2; d_gene: NA; v_gene: TRBV6-6; CDR3aa: CASTFPNTGELFF; CDR3nt: TGTGCCAGCACTTTCCCTAACACCGGGGAGCTGTTTTTT
abundance: NA; len: 12; j_gene: TRBJ2-7; d_gene: NA; v_gene: TRBV13; CDR3aa: CASSFRGYEQYF; CDR3nt: TGTGCCAGCAGCTTCCGGGGCTACGAGCAGTACTTC
abundance: NA; len: 11; j_gene: TRBJ2-3; d_gene: NA; v_gene: TRBV20-1; CDR3aa: CSAISVDTQYF; CDR3nt: TGCAGTGCTATAAGCGTTGATACGCAGTATTTT
abundance: NA; len: 14; j_gene: TRBJ1-6; d_gene: TRBD1; v_gene: TRBV27; CDR3aa: CASWLGTGYSPLHF; CDR3nt: TGTGCCAGCTGGCTAGGGACAGGATATTCACCCCTCCACTTT